This TCR beta chain was obtained from a study of breast tumors, draining lymph nodes, adjacent tissues. This clonotype was seen a handful of times. Its antigen is unidentified. This may be a read error, as it is one base from a much larger clone. Because it lacks the conserved phenylalanine or tryptophan at the end, this CDR3 is likely a read error. Germline CDR1 is KGHSH and CDR2 is LQKENI. This CDR3 is built from 14 residues. V lost 5 bases and J lost 5, with 15 bases in between. Findings and limits, study-wide: Compared with lymph nodes, tumors were less diverse; compared with nontumor tissue, more.

Samples came from axillary lymph nodes draining the breast cancer. TCRdb reprocessed the multiplex PCR reads via MiXCR and lists one record per CDR3 protein. Of around 140,000 distinct CDR3 sequences in the sample, more than 20% were seen once. The chain joins TRBV18 to TRBJ2-5; D may be TRBD1 (6 bases). This TCR was recovered from a female donor with breast cancer. Some clones in this sample may be carry-over from other donors' samples. Sequenced input: axillary lymph node tissue. The CDR3 region has the DNA TGTGCCAGCTCAGGGGACATACGAGGCGAGACCCAGTACTCC. This encodes CASSGDIRGETQYS.